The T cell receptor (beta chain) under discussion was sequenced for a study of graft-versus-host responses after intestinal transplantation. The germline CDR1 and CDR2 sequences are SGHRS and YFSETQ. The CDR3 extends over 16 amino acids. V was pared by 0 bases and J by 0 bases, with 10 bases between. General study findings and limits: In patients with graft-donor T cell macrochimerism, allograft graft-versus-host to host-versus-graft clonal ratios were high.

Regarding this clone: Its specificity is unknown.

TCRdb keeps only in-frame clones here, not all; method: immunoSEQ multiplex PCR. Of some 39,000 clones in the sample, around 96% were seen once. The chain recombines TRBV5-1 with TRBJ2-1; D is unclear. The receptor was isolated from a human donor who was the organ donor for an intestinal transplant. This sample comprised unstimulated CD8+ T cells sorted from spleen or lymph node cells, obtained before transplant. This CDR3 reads CASSLATLSSYNEQFF. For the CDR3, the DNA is TGCGCCAGCAGCTTGGCCACACTTAGCTCCTACAATGAGCAGTTCTTC.